The 3 T cell receptor beta chains given below trace back to one sample, sequenced in a study of Graves' ophthalmopathy and Graves' hyperthyroidism. As the template, RNA transcripts were used to amplify TCR beta CDR3 regions. HTBI-primed RT-PCR formed the first round, and a multiplex PCR formed the second. TCRdb redid the calling of the multiplex PCR reads with MiXCR, one entry per CDR3 protein. The repertoire includes around 400,000 distinct CDR3 sequences, around 20% of them detected once, and 2.5% to 3% sits in the top ten. Sequenced material: peripheral blood. These receptors originate from a woman aged 18-29 years with stable Graves' hyperthyroidism.

This clonotype showed up many times. The rearrangement links TRBV24-1 to TRBJ2-5; 7 positions agree with TRBD2. Per the germline V gene, CDR1 is KGHDR and CDR2 is SFDVKD. CDR3 length: 17 amino acids. Losses at the gene ends were 7 bases for V and 5 bases for J; bases not matched to a gene: 18. This CDR3 reads CATRRELTSAPGETQYF. The CDR3 DNA follows: TGTGCCACCAGGAGGGAACTAACTAGCGCGCCTGGGGAGACCCAGTACTTC.

This clonotype was observed many times. This rearrangement joins TRBV2 to TRBJ1-6; D possibly corresponds to TRBD1 (6 bases). Trimming removed 3 bases at V and 7 bases at J, with 16 bases between. The CDR3 contains 16 residues. From germline, CDR1 is SNHLY and CDR2 FYNNEI. The CDR3 region has the DNA TGTGCCAGCAGTGATTCCTCGGACAGCTGGAATTCACCCCTCCACTTT. Translating it yields CASSDSSDSWNSPLHF.

The sample holds many counts of this clonotype. This sequence joins TRBV19 and TRBJ1-5; a possible D gene is TRBD1 (6 bases). The CDR3 has 15 amino acids. Germline-derived CDR1 and CDR2 are LNHDA and SQIVND (reference sequence). V was pared by 3 bases and J by 4 bases, with 13 bases between. CDR3 sequence: CASSMVGGQNQPQHF. The CDR3 coding sequence is TGTGCCAGTAGTATGGTAGGGGGTCAGAATCAGCCCCAGCATTTT.